A single sample is the source of the 16 T cell receptor beta chains below, sequenced in a study of cytomegalovirus exposure and HLA in healthy donors. PCR employed 60 Vbeta and 13 Jbeta primers. The method was immunoSEQ multiplex PCR; TCRdb's version includes in-frame clones alone and lacks a portion of them. There are around 170,000 clones in the sample; over 60% occur only once, and roughly 1.6% lies in the top ten. Sequences were obtained from PBMCs. Receptors were obtained from a girl under 18 in good health and CMV-seronegative.

The V call is TRBV5-8, the J call TRBJ2-3; 7 bases are shared with TRBD2. In germline, CDR1 is SGHTS, CDR2 YDEGEE. The V and J ends lost 4 bases and 5 bases, in that order; junction bases with no gene match: 7. CDR3 length: 14 residues. CDR3 in amino acids: CASSAGLVLDTQYF. The CDR3 DNA follows: TGTGCCAGCAGCGCCGGACTAGTTTTAGATACGCAGTATTTT.

In this sample, this clone turned up a few times. The chain couples TRBV7-2 to TRBJ2-1; D possibly corresponds to TRBD1 (6 bases). The CDR3 has 14 amino acids. V dropped 5 bases and J dropped 5 bases, with 13 bases sitting between them. The germline CDR1 and CDR2 sequences are SGHTA and FQGNSA. The CDR3 sequence is CASSPRTANNEQFF. As DNA, the CDR3 is TGTGCCAGCAGCCCCCGGACAGCTAACAATGAGCAGTTCTTC.

This chain joins TRBV19 and TRBJ2-2; no clear D gene. V lost 3 bases and J 9 bases, leaving 8 bases between the germline ends. Germline V gives CDR1 LNHDA, CDR2 SQIVND (reference sequence). The CDR3 totals 12 residues. CDR3 protein: CASSIQARELFF. CDR3 DNA: TGTGCCAGTAGTATTCAGGCGCGGGAGCTGTTTTTT.

The sample holds a few counts of this clone. This sequence joins TRBV10-3 and TRBJ2-7, with 8 bases identical to TRBD2. Germline CDR1 ENHRY, CDR2 SYGVKD. Trimming at V came to 4 bases and at J to 0 bases, leaving 2 bases not matched to a gene. The CDR3 spans 14 residues. The chain's CDR3 is CAISGGGSSYEQYF. The CDR3, as DNA: TGTGCCATCAGTGGCGGGGGGTCCTCCTACGAGCAGTACTTC.

This clone was counted a single time. The J gene is TRBJ1-3, the V gene TRBV5-4, with a weak D call TRBD1 (5 bases). Between the trimmed V and J ends, which lost 0 bases and 2 bases, there was a span of 9 bases. The CDR3 has 15 residues. CDR1 and CDR2 (germline): SGHNT, YYREEE (reference sequence). The CDR3 here is CASSLEGRAGNTIYF. In nucleotides, the CDR3 is TGTGCCAGCAGCTTGGAGGGCAGGGCTGGAAACACCATATATTTT.

The chain has TRBV11-2 and TRBJ2-3, with 9 bases matching TRBD2. The V segment lost 5 bases and the J segment 6 bases; nucleotides outside the gene matches: 12. From germline, CDR1 is SGHAT and CDR2 FQNNGV. The CDR3 spans 16 residues. CDR3 residues: CASSLRRTSERDTQYF. The CDR3, as DNA: TGTGCCAGCAGCCTAAGGAGGACTAGCGAACGGGATACGCAGTATTTT.

Here the CDR3 reads CASSLEAPHEQYF. Here the CDR3 DNA reads TGTGCCAGCAGCTTAGAGGCGCCCCACGAGCAGTACTTC. V gene TRBV7-3 combines with J gene TRBJ2-7; D is unclear. CDR3 length equals 13 residues. The germline V gene encodes CDR1 SGHTA and CDR2 FQGTGA. V lost 2 bases, J lost 5 bases, and 10 bases lay in between.

The chain is built from TRBV5-6 and TRBJ1-6, with D unresolved. CDR1 is SGHDT, CDR2 YYEEEE, per germline. The CDR3 spans 16 residues. V was trimmed by 1 base and J by 5 bases, leaving 13 bases between them. The CDR3 reads CASSLLRGKNNSPLHF. The CDR3 DNA follows: TGTGCCAGCAGCTTGTTACGGGGAAAAAATAATTCACCCCTCCACTTT.

V gene TRBV6-5 combines with J gene TRBJ1-3; D gene uncertain. The germline V gene has CDR1 MNHEY and CDR2 SVGAGI. Trimming left V 8 bases short and J 2 bases short, with 7 bases between. This CDR3 has 12 amino acids. The CDR3 DNA is TGTGCCAGCCGCGGGGCTGGAAACACCATATATTTT. This codes for CASRGAGNTIYF.

V gene TRBV7-2 combines with J gene TRBJ2-5; TRBD2 is a possible D gene (6 bases). The CDR3 has 14 residues. Germline V CDR1 and CDR2: SGHTA, FQGNSA. The V end was cut by 1 base, the J end by 5 bases, with 11 bases between. CDR3 sequence (DNA): TGTGCCAGCAGCTTAGGGCGGGGAAGCGAGACCCAGTACTTC. Protein product: CASSLGRGSETQYF. The full variable domain, in which reference TRBV7-2 and TRBJ2-5 provide the parts outside the CDR3, is GAGVSQSPSNKVTEKGKDVELRCDPISGHTALYWYRQSLGQGLEFLIYFQGNSAPDKSGLPSDRFSAERTGGSVSTLTIQRTQQEDSAVYLCASSLGRGSETQYFGPGTRLLVL.

This clone occurred a few times. The rearrangement joins TRBV2 to TRBJ1-5; TRBD1 is a possible D gene (5 bases). Looked up from germline, CDR1 is SNHLY and CDR2 is FYNNEI. The CDR3 runs 17 residues. V lost 5 bases and J lost 3, with 20 bases in between. CDR3: CASSWVLTTGDNQPQHF. The DNA of the CDR3 is TGTGCCAGCAGTTGGGTACTAACAACAGGAGACAATCAGCCCCAGCATTTT.

This clone was seen a handful of times. The gene calls are TRBV7-6 and TRBJ1-5, with TRBD1 matching over 8 bases. The trim removed 1 base at V and 2 bases at J, leaving 1 base unmatched. Germline-derived CDR1 and CDR2 are SGHVS and FNYEAQ. This CDR3 contains 15 residues. The CDR3, as DNA: TGTGCCAGCAGCTTAGGGGGACAGGGCAATCAGCCCCAGCATTTT. It codes for CASSLGGQGNQPQHF. The full variable domain, its missing parts supplied by reference TRBV7-6 and TRBJ1-5, is GAGVSQSPRYKVTKRGQDVALRCDPISGHVSLYWYRQALGQGPEFLTYFNYEAQQDKSGLPNDRFSAERPEGSISTLTIQRTEQRDSAMYRCASSLGGQGNQPQHFGDGTRLSIL.

The CDR3 bases are TGTGCCAGCAGTCAACAATCCTTTGACAGCTATGGCTACACCTTC. Encoded protein: CASSQQSFDSYGYTF. The chain carries TRBV27 and TRBJ1-2; weak D call: TRBD1 (5 bases). V lost 5 bases, J lost 4 bases, and 17 bases lay in between. Looked up from germline, CDR1 is MNHEY and CDR2 is SMNVEV (reference sequence). This CDR3 comprises 15 residues.

This chain uses TRBV25-1 with TRBJ2-1; 7 positions match TRBD1. CDR3 size: 16 residues. With 2 bases clipped from V and 0 bases from J, the junction kept 4 bases outside the gene matches. Germline V gene sequence: CDR1 MGHDK, CDR2 SYGVNS. CDR3 residues: CASSEQWDSSYNEQFF. The DNA for the CDR3 is TGTGCCAGCAGTGAACAATGGGACAGCTCCTACAATGAGCAGTTCTTC.

This clone was observed a single time. J is TRBJ1-6 and V is TRBV27; 8 nucleotides match TRBD1. CDR3 size: 15 residues. Trimming cost V 7 bases and J 6 bases; bases outside gene matches: 8. In germline, CDR1 is MNHEY, CDR2 SMNVEV (reference sequence). As DNA, the CDR3 is TGTGCCAGCAAGTTGGACAGGGTGGGTAATTCACCCCTCCACTTT. The encoded protein is CASKLDRVGNSPLHF.

This chain connects TRBV27 to TRBJ1-1, with TRBD1 matching 10 bases. The CDR3 loop spans 15 amino acids. V lost 3 bases and J lost 6; bases outside the gene matches: 7. Germline V gene sequence: CDR1 MNHEY, CDR2 SMNVEV (reference sequence). In nucleotides, the CDR3 is TGTGCCAGCAGTTTGGACAGGGGGTTAGGCGCTGAAGCTTTCTTT. Encoded protein: CASSLDRGLGAEAFF.